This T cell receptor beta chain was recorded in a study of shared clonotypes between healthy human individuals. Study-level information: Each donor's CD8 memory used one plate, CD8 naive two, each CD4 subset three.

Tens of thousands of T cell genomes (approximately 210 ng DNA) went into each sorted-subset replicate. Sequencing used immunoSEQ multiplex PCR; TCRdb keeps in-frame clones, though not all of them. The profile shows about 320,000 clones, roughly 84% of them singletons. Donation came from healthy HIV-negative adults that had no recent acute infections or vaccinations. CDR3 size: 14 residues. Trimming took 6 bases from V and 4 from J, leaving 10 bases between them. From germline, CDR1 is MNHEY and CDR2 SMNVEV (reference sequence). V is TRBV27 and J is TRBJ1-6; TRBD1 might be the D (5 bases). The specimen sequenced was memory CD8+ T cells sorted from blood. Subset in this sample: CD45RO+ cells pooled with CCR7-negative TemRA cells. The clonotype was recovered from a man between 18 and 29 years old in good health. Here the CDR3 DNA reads TGTGCCAGCAGCGCCGGGGCGTATAATTCACCCCTCCACTTT. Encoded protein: CASSAGAYNSPLHF.